The 30 T cell receptor beta chains in this list originate from one sample, sequenced in a study of beta chain features in type 1 diabetes. General study points: Moderately but significantly shorter TCRB CDR3s were found in Type 1 diabetes patients in all four CD4+ subsets.

Sequenced material consisted of expressed TCRB transcripts (all of the isolated RNA was reverse transcribed). The repertoire was sequenced with immunoSEQ multiplex PCR; TCRdb's copy has only in-frame clones and lacks some. Of about 120,000 clones listed, about 15% are singletons. The antigens these receptors bind are not known. Sequencing input: central memory CD4+ T cells from blood. The receptor source for this set is a man aged 25 to 40 with type 1 diabetes.

The CDR3 DNA sequence: TGCGCCAGCAGCCAACATATAATAGGGGCCTTAACTAATGAAAAACTGTTTTTT. Translation: CASSQHIIGALTNEKLFF. V gene TRBV4-3 combines with J gene TRBJ1-4; perhaps TRBD1 as D (5 bases). CDR1 is LGHNA and CDR2 is YSLEER in the germline V gene. Between the trimmed V and J ends, which lost 2 bases and 1 base, there was a span of 17 bases. The CDR3 loop spans 18 amino acids.

This chain connects TRBV2 to TRBJ2-2; D is undetermined. The CDR3 is 14 amino acids. With 4 bases removed from V and 0 bases from J, the gap between germline ends came to 6 bases. Germline values: CDR1 SNHLY, CDR2 FYNNEI. The CDR3 spells CASSVGPNTGELFF. In DNA, the CDR3 is TGTGCCAGCAGTGTCGGCCCGAACACCGGGGAGCTGTTTTTT.

The table lists this clone with a few counts. The chain recombines TRBV29-1 with TRBJ1-1, with 7 bases aligning to TRBD1. This CDR3 has 16 residues. The germline V gene has CDR1 SQVTM and CDR2 ANQGSEA. The V and J ends lost 3 bases and 1 base, in that order; junction bases with no gene match: 11. Written as DNA, the CDR3 is TGCAGCGTTGAGGGCCAGGGGGAGTTCGCGAACACTGAAGCTTTCTTT. Translated: CSVEGQGEFANTEAFF.

This clone was counted between two and nine times. The chain combines TRBV10-2 with TRBJ1-5, with D possibly being TRBD1 (5 bases). This CDR3 contains 13 residues. Germline CDR1 is WSHSY and CDR2 is SAAADI. V was pared by 11 bases and J by 1 base, with 12 bases between. CDR3 DNA sequence: TGCGCCGCTTTCCGGGACAGCAATCAGCCCCAGCATTTT. Translation: CAAFRDSNQPQHF.

This clone was observed a few times. The chain joins TRBV4-2 to TRBJ2-1; TRBD2 is a possible D gene (6 bases). V was shortened by 1 base and J by 0 bases, with 13 bases between the two germline ends. Germline assignment: CDR1 LGHNA and CDR2 YNFKEQ. The CDR3 runs to 17 residues. The CDR3: CASSQVTSSSSYNEQFF. The CDR3 DNA reads TGTGCCAGCAGCCAAGTCACTAGCTCTAGCTCCTACAATGAGCAGTTCTTC.

This clone was counted a few times. This chain uses TRBV7-2 with TRBJ2-7; D remains unclear. CDR1 is SGHTA and CDR2 is FQGNSA in the germline V gene. The CDR3 has 13 amino acids. The V and J ends lost 1 base and 2 bases respectively, with 6 bases between them. CDR3 amino acids: CASSLGGTYEQYF. For the CDR3, the DNA is TGTGCCAGCAGCTTAGGCGGCACCTACGAGCAGTACTTC.

This clone appeared a few times. The chain is built from TRBV2 and TRBJ1-6; TRBD1 matches at 7 bases. The CDR3 is 14 amino acids. Trimming at V came to 7 bases and at J to 6 bases, leaving 6 bases not matched to a gene. The germline V gene encodes CDR1 SNHLY and CDR2 FYNNEI. CDR3 nucleotide sequence: TGTGCCAGCAAGTGGACAGGTTCTAATTCACCCCTCCACTTT. Translating it yields CASKWTGSNSPLHF.

This clone showed up just a few times. The chain has TRBV27 and TRBJ2-5; no definite D call. The germline V gene encodes CDR1 MNHEY and CDR2 SMNVEV (reference sequence). V was shortened by 0 bases and J by 5 bases, with 10 bases between the two germline ends. This CDR3 spans 14 amino acids. The CDR3 loop is CASSLSWEVETQYF. CDR3 in DNA: TGTGCCAGCAGTTTATCATGGGAAGTCGAGACCCAGTACTTC.

This chain joins TRBV7-2 and TRBJ2-5; D not resolved. The V and J ends lost 4 bases and 5 bases respectively, with 11 bases between them. CDR1 and CDR2 from the germline V gene are SGHTA and FQGNSA. CDR3 length: 13 residues. CDR3 DNA sequence: TGTGCCAGCAGCTACCAGGCTAGGGAGACCCAGTACTTC. It is translated as CASSYQARETQYF.

The rearrangement uses TRBV14 and TRBJ2-1, with 8 bases matching TRBD1. J gave up 2 bases and V 5 bases, and 5 bases lay outside the gene matches. The CDR3 is 15 residues long. CDR1 and CDR2 (germline): SGHDN, FVKESK. The CDR3 sequence is CASSSGTGAYNEQFF. The CDR3 DNA sequence: TGTGCCAGCAGCTCCGGGACAGGAGCCTACAATGAGCAGTTCTTC. Full variable domain (rest looked up from reference TRBV14 and TRBJ2-1): EAGVTQFPSHSVIEKGQTVTLRCDPISGHDNLYWYRRVMGKEIKFLLHFVKESKQDESGMPNNRFLAERTGGTYSTLKVQPAELEDSGVYFCASSSGTGAYNEQFFGPGTRLTVL.

The genes are TRBV9 and TRBJ2-7; 10 nucleotides agree with TRBD2. In germline, CDR1 is SGDLS, CDR2 YYNGEE. The CDR3 has 15 residues. J lost 3 bases, V lost 0 bases, and 3 bases had no gene match. The CDR3 protein is CASSVEPSGGYEQYF. The CDR3 bases are TGTGCCAGCAGCGTAGAGCCTAGCGGGGGCTACGAGCAGTACTTC.

This clone was recorded at least ten times. V is TRBV7-2 and J is TRBJ2-3; no reliable D call. Germline CDR1 SGHTA, CDR2 FQGNSA. This CDR3 comprises 13 residues. V lost 3 bases to trimming and J lost 0 bases, with 4 bases between them. This chain's CDR3 is CASSLDSTDTQYF. The CDR3 DNA reads as TGTGCCAGCAGCTTGGACAGCACAGATACGCAGTATTTT. The full variable domain, in which reference TRBV7-2 and TRBJ2-3 provide the parts outside the CDR3, is GAGVSQSPSNKVTEKGKDVELRCDPISGHTALYWYRQSLGQGLEFLIYFQGNSAPDKSGLPSDRFSAERTGGSVSTLTIQRTQQEDSAVYLCASSLDSTDTQYFGPGTRLTVL.

The rearrangement uses TRBV4-3 and TRBJ1-2; D remains ambiguous. Germline loops: CDR1 LGHNA, CDR2 YSLEER. Trimming took 0 bases from V and 2 from J, leaving 13 bases between them. This CDR3 is built from 16 residues. The CDR3 spells CASSQEIRVLNYGYTF. DNA for the CDR3: TGCGCCAGCAGCCAAGAGATAAGGGTGTTAAACTATGGCTACACCTTC.

There are a few counts of this clone. This rearrangement joins TRBV5-6 to TRBJ2-1; a weak D match, TRBD2 (6 bases). V lost 4 bases, J lost 3 bases, and 8 bases lay in between. This CDR3 is 13 amino acids long. Per the germline V gene, CDR1 is SGHDT and CDR2 is YYEEEE. As DNA, the CDR3 is TGTGCCAGCAGCACGGGACTCTACAATGAGCAGTTCTTC. It specifies CASSTGLYNEQFF. Together with reference TRBV5-6 and TRBJ2-1, the CDR3 gives the full variable domain: DAGVTQSPTHLIKTRGQQVTLRCSPKSGHDTVSWYQQALGQGPQFIFQYYEEEERQRGNFPDRFSGHQFPNYSSELNVNALLLGDSALYLCASSTGLYNEQFFGPGTRLTVL.

This clone was seen at least ten times. J is TRBJ2-6 and V is TRBV5-1; D gene uncertain. The V end lost 2 bases, the J end lost 1 base, and 10 bases lay between the germline ends. Germline CDR1 SGHRS, CDR2 YFSETQ. CDR3 size: 16 residues. CDR3 nucleotides: TGCGCCAGCAGCTTAGTCCCGACTTCTGGGGCCAACGTCCTGACTTTC. Translation gives CASSLVPTSGANVLTF.

Only a few counts were recorded for this clone. V and J are TRBV7-2 and TRBJ2-5; D call uncertain. The CDR3 contains 13 residues. Trimming pared 1 base from V and 3 bases from J, leaving 6 bases between. Germline V lookup: CDR1 SGHTA, CDR2 FQGNSA. CDR3 sequence reads: CASSLDSKETQYF. CDR3 in DNA: TGTGCCAGCAGCTTAGATTCTAAAGAGACCCAGTACTTC.

This chain links TRBV29-1 with TRBJ2-3; no reliable D call. CDR1 is SQVTM, CDR2 ANQGSEA, per germline. CDR3 length equals 13 residues. V was trimmed by 2 bases and J by 3 bases, leaving 9 bases between them. CDR3 residues: CSVEPAETDTQYF. The CDR3 region has the DNA TGCAGCGTTGAACCTGCTGAAACAGATACGCAGTATTTT.

This clone showed up just a few times. V is TRBV4-3 and J is TRBJ1-5, with 7 positions matching TRBD1. The junction had 0 bases not matched to a gene; V was cut back by 0 bases and J by 1 base. Germline loops: CDR1 LGHNA, CDR2 YSLEER. There are 15 residues in the CDR3. CDR3 coding DNA: TGCGCCAGCAGCCAAGAGGGACAGAGCAATCAGCCCCAGCATTTT. Protein sequence: CASSQEGQSNQPQHF.

This clone was seen a few times. V gene TRBV12-5 combines with J gene TRBJ2-7; no definite D call. The V gene lost 0 bases and the J gene lost 5 bases, with 8 bases spanning the gap. The CDR3 covers 13 residues. Germline lookup yields CDR1 LGHNT and CDR2 FRNRAP. The CDR3, as DNA: TGTGCTAGTGGTTTGGTCGGCAGAAACGAGCAGTACTTC. Its translation is CASGLVGRNEQYF.

This clone has more than one count but fewer than ten. This chain joins TRBV30 and TRBJ2-1; maybe TRBD2 (5 bases). CDR3 length: 14 amino acids. The V gene's germline CDR1 is GTSNPN and CDR2 SVGIG (reference sequence). Trimming stripped 0 bases from V and 10 bases from J, with 16 bases between. Written as DNA, the CDR3 is TGTGCCTGGAGTGTAGGACTCTATGCCGGGGAGCAGTTCTTC. Its translation is CAWSVGLYAGEQFF.

The sample holds a few counts of this clone. The V and J genes are TRBV30 and TRBJ2-3; D is ambiguous. In germline, CDR1 is GTSNPN, CDR2 SVGIG (reference sequence). V lost 2 bases and J 0 bases, leaving 9 bases between the germline ends. The CDR3 runs to 14 residues. The CDR3 DNA reads as TGTGCCTGGAGTCTTGCGGCTAGCACAGATACGCAGTATTTT. Residues: CAWSLAASTDTQYF.

This clone was counted only a few times. This CDR3 is also generated by other DNA sequences in the sample. The CDR3 DNA reads TGTGCCTGGAGTGTAGATAGCAATCAGCCCCAGCATTTT. Residues: CAWSVDSNQPQHF. The chain links TRBV30 to TRBJ1-5; no definite D call. V lost 0 bases and J lost 0, with 3 bases in between. The CDR3 loop spans 13 amino acids. Germline loops: CDR1 GTSNPN, CDR2 SVGIG (reference sequence).

A few counts support this clone. Different DNA sequences within this sample yield the same CDR3. For the CDR3, the DNA is TGTGCCAGCAGTCCCGGGACAGGGGACACCGGGGAGCTGTTTTTT. Translated: CASSPGTGDTGELFF. V usage is TRBV7-9 and J usage is TRBJ2-2; TRBD1 matches 10 bases. The CDR3 spans 15 residues. The junction had 4 bases not matched to a gene; V was cut back by 6 bases and J by 3 bases. Per germline, CDR1 SEHNR and CDR2 FQNEAQ (reference sequence).

The genes are TRBV7-2 and TRBJ2-3; D is perhaps TRBD2 (6 bases). V lost 3 bases and J lost 7, with 11 bases in between. Germline CDR1 reads SGHTA; CDR2 reads FQGNSA. CDR3 size: 13 residues. CDR3 coding DNA: TGTGCCAGCAGCTTTTCCCGGGAGAATACGCAGTATTTT. Translated: CASSFSRENTQYF.

The V and J genes are TRBV2 and TRBJ1-1; the match to TRBD1 covers 9 bases. The CDR3 covers 13 residues. V was clipped by 8 bases and J by 4 bases; unmatched bases: 5. The V gene's germline CDR1 is SNHLY and CDR2 FYNNEI. In nucleotides, the CDR3 is TGTGCCAGCGGAGGGACAGGGAGCACTGAAGCTTTCTTT. It yields the protein CASGGTGSTEAFF.

This sequence joins TRBV2 and TRBJ1-6; TRBD1 aligns across 7 bases. This CDR3 has 14 amino acids. Germline CDR1 reads SNHLY; CDR2 reads FYNNEI. With 5 bases clipped from V and 7 bases from J, the junction kept 5 bases outside the gene matches. The CDR3 protein is CASSQDRTNSPLHF. The CDR3, as DNA: TGTGCCAGCAGTCAGGACAGGACCAATTCACCCCTCCACTTT.

The chain combines TRBV20-1 with TRBJ2-5; D uncertain. Trimming stripped 6 bases from V and 8 bases from J, with 13 bases between. The length of the CDR3 is 11 residues. Germline values: CDR1 DFQATT, CDR2 SNEGSKA (reference sequence). The DNA of the CDR3 is TGCAGTGCCAATGCCCGGACCACCCAGTACTTC. Its translation: CSANARTTQYF.

V gene TRBV7-2 combines with J gene TRBJ1-4; D is unclear. CDR3 size: 14 residues. Germline V CDR1 and CDR2: SGHTA, FQGNSA. V was shortened by 5 bases and J by 8 bases, with 15 bases between the two germline ends. Here the CDR3 DNA reads TGTGCCAGCAGCCCCCCCTATAGTGAAGAAAAACTGTTTTTT. It yields the protein CASSPPYSEEKLFF.

This clone was picked up a small number of times. The chain links TRBV30 to TRBJ2-7; 7 nucleotides line up with TRBD2. Germline V gene data show CDR1 as GTSNPN and CDR2 as SVGIG (reference sequence). This CDR3 contains 14 residues. The V segment lost 4 bases and the J segment 5 bases; nucleotides outside the gene matches: 11. The CDR3 DNA is TGTGCCTGGAAGAGGCAGCGGGGAGTCCACGAGCAGTACTTC. It encodes CAWKRQRGVHEQYF.

The genes are TRBV29-1 and TRBJ2-1; 10 bases line up with TRBD2. V lost 3 bases, J lost 4 bases, and 3 bases stayed unmatched. Germline V gives CDR1 SQVTM, CDR2 ANQGSEA. This CDR3 spans 14 amino acids. This chain's CDR3 is CSVDTSGVYNEQFF. The CDR3 nucleotides are TGCAGCGTTGATACTAGCGGGGTTTACAATGAGCAGTTCTTC.